Below, 21 T cell receptor beta chains from the same sample are listed, as sequenced in a study of CD8+CD57+ T cells in acquired aplastic anemia. Researchers used genomic DNA as the template to profile TCR beta VDJ and CDR3. TCRdb called the reads again in MiXCR, with one record for every CDR3 protein. The sample has 120,000 or so distinct CDR3 sequences, about 43% seen once; the top ten hold over 2%. The patients chosen for sequencing had shown expansion of CD8+CD57+ cells (detected by flow cytometry). Material for sequencing was sorted CD4+, CD8+, or CD8+CD57+ T cells (not recorded which) from PBMCs. The source is a human donor with aplastic anemia.

The chain employs TRBV2 and TRBJ1-2; TRBD1 agrees at 8 bases. The CDR3 runs to 15 residues. V shed 4 bases and J 6 bases; nucleotides not matched to a gene: 10. Looked up from germline, CDR1 is SNHLY and CDR2 is FYNNEI. The CDR3 spells CASSGRTGSEDGYTF. CDR3 sequence (DNA): TGTGCCAGCAGTGGCCGGACAGGGTCTGAGGATGGCTACACCTTC. Full variable domain (outside the CDR3, taken from reference TRBV2 and TRBJ1-2): EPEVTQTPSHQVTQMGQEVILRCVPISNHLYFYWYRQILGQKVEFLVSFYNNEISEKSEIFDDQFSVERPDGSNFTLKIRSTKLEDSAMYFCASSGRTGSEDGYTFGSGTRLTVV.

Of note for this clonotype: Without the conserved terminal phenylalanine or tryptophan, this CDR3 likely stems from a read error. The rearrangement joins TRBV19 to TRBJ1-5, with D unresolved. The V and J ends lost 5 bases and 5 bases respectively, with 10 bases between them. Germline V gene lookup returns CDR1 LNHDA and CDR2 SQIVND (reference sequence). The CDR3 is made up of 13 amino acids. CDR3 coding DNA: TGTGCCAGTAGTCGGAGTAACGATCAGCCCCAGCATCTT. This translates into CASSRSNDQPQHL.

As regards this clonotype: A read error may explain this, as a much larger clone is one base away. The chain has TRBV10-3 and TRBJ2-7, with D unclear. V gave up 3 bases and J gave up 3 bases, with 12 bases separating them. CDR1 is ENHRY, CDR2 SYGVKD, per germline. The CDR3 spans 14 residues. The CDR3 here is CAISEAPFFYEQYV. The CDR3 region has the DNA TGTGCCATCAGTGAAGCGCCTTTTTTCTACGAGCAGTACGTC.

Points on this clonotype: It may be a read error: a sequence one base away is much more abundant. The chain links TRBV6-5 to TRBJ2-7; TRBD1 agrees at 9 bases. Trimming cost V 6 bases and J 6 bases; bases outside gene matches: 9. The CDR3 extends over 14 amino acids. Looked up from germline, CDR1 is MNHEY and CDR2 is SVGAGI. The CDR3 is CASSPGTGRGEQYF. Here the CDR3 DNA reads TGTGCCAGCAGCCCCGGGACAGGGCGAGGCGAGCAGTACTTC.

Worth noting for this clonotype: A junction end diverges from the germline sequence, so it may reflect a read error. The chain has TRBV14 and TRBJ1-1, with D perhaps TRBD1 (6 bases). The CDR3 has 10 amino acids. The germline CDR1 and CDR2 sequences are SGHDN and FVKESK. This chain's CDR3 is CVSRGLGAFF. The CDR3 DNA sequence: TGTGTCAGCCGGGGGCTGGGAGCTTTCTTT.

This rearrangement joins TRBV20-1 to TRBJ2-7; no definite D call. V lost 2 bases to trimming and J lost 7 bases, with 6 bases between them. Germline V gene data show CDR1 as DFQATT and CDR2 as SNEGSKA (reference sequence). The length of the CDR3 is 10 residues. The CDR3 here is CSARSTEQYF. The CDR3 region has the DNA TGCAGTGCTAGATCGACAGAGCAGTACTTC.

Of note for this clonotype: Sequence at one end of the junction differs from germline and may be a read error. V usage is TRBV10-2 and J usage is TRBJ1-6, with 7 bases matching TRBD1. CDR1 is WSHSY, CDR2 SAAADI, per germline. The CDR3 runs 14 residues. The CDR3 protein is CASFSGQSNSPLHF. In nucleotides, the CDR3 is TGCGCCAGCTTCTCGGGACAGTCTAATTCGCCCCTCCACTTT.

This clonotype was observed a handful of times. The chain is built from TRBV7-9 and TRBJ2-7, with 9 bases fitting TRBD1. The V gene end was trimmed by 3 bases and the J gene end by 4 bases; junction bases not matched to a gene: 10. The CDR3 loop spans 16 amino acids. The germline gives CDR1 SEHNR, CDR2 FQNEAQ (reference sequence). The CDR3 DNA sequence: TGTGCCAGCAGCTTCGTGCCGGGACAGGGACTGTACGAGCAGTACTTC. This translates into CASSFVPGQGLYEQYF.

This clonotype was counted at least ten times. The chain combines TRBV12-3 or TRBV12-4 with TRBJ1-6; D not resolved. The CDR3 length is 13 residues. Between the trimmed V and J ends, which lost 7 bases and 6 bases, there was a span of 10 bases. Here the CDR3 DNA reads TGTGCCAGCAAAAAAATGGTTAATTCACCCCTCCACTTT. Encoded protein: CASKKMVNSPLHF.

A note on this clonotype: The junction departs from germline at one end; a sequencing error may be responsible. The chain recombines TRBV11-2 with TRBJ1-2; a possible D gene is TRBD1 (5 bases). CDR3 length: 15 amino acids. Germline-derived CDR1 and CDR2 are SGHAT and FQNNGV. CDR3 sequence (DNA): TGTGCCAGCGGCTTAGGGTCCGGGGCAGGGCATGGCTACACCTTC. Encoded protein: CASGLGSGAGHGYTF.

There are many counts of this clonotype. The rearrangement links TRBV7-9 to TRBJ2-3; weak D call: TRBD2 (7 bases). V lost 1 base, J lost 0 bases, and 11 bases lay in between. Germline V CDR1 and CDR2: SEHNR, FQNEAQ (reference sequence). The CDR3 sequence is 16 residues long. CDR3 protein: CASSLGGGTSTDTQYF. In DNA, the CDR3 is TGTGCCAGCAGCTTAGGGGGGGGGACAAGCACAGATACGCAGTATTTT.

On this clonotype itself: Possible read error: a much larger clone is one base away. The genes are TRBV19 and TRBJ1-5; TRBD1 aligns across 7 bases. V was pared by 10 bases and J by 1 base, with 4 bases of the junction left unmatched. The CDR3 is 13 amino acids. In germline, CDR1 is LNHDA, CDR2 SQIVND (reference sequence). CDR3 sequence: CATTGASNQPQHF. As DNA, the CDR3 is TGTGCCACAACAGGGGCGAGCAATCAGCCCCAGCATTTT.

V is TRBV4-2 and J is TRBJ2-5; 13 bases line up with TRBD2. With 3 bases clipped from V and 3 bases from J, the junction kept 10 bases outside the gene matches. Germline V gene sequence: CDR1 LGHNA, CDR2 YNFKEQ. The CDR3 spans 18 residues. CDR3 DNA sequence: TGTGCCAGCAGCCACAGGGGACTAGCGGGACGGATAAAAGAGACCCAGTACTTC. It translates to CASSHRGLAGRIKETQYF.

The table lists this clonotype with many counts. The CDR3 sequence: CSATSGSHEQYF. CDR3 nucleotide sequence: TGCAGTGCTACTTCAGGGAGCCACGAGCAGTACTTC. The chain recombines TRBV20-1 with TRBJ2-7, with D perhaps TRBD1 or TRBD2 (5 bases each). The germline V gene encodes CDR1 DFQATT and CDR2 SNEGSKA (reference sequence). The CDR3 runs 12 residues. The ends were cut back, 4 bases at V and 5 bases at J, with 12 bases in the middle.

The sample holds many counts of this clonotype. The chain links TRBV4-2 to TRBJ2-1; D is undetermined. CDR1 is LGHNA and CDR2 is YNFKEQ in the germline V gene. This CDR3 region has 15 residues. V shed 0 bases and J shed 3 bases, with 9 bases lying between them. CDR3 sequence reads: CASSQDLEVYNEQFF. In nucleotides, the CDR3 is TGTGCCAGCAGCCAAGATCTCGAGGTCTACAATGAGCAGTTCTTC.

This clonotype was seen many times. V is TRBV6-5 and J is TRBJ1-2; D unclear. Trimming left V 1 base short and J 3 bases short, with 12 bases between. Germline V gene sequence: CDR1 MNHEY, CDR2 SVGAGI. CDR3 length equals 15 residues. The DNA for the CDR3 is TGTGCCAGCAGTTACTATCCAATAGTGGACTATGGCTACACCTTC. Encoded protein: CASSYYPIVDYGYTF.

The rearrangement uses TRBV5-1 and TRBJ1-1, with D unresolved. The CDR3 loop spans 13 amino acids. Germline-derived CDR1 and CDR2 are SGHRS and YFSETQ. V was shortened by 4 bases and J by 8 bases, with 15 bases between the two germline ends. DNA for the CDR3: TGCGCCAGCAGCCGACGGGAGAACGCCGAAGCTTTCTTT. Amino acids: CASSRRENAEAFF.

As concerns this clonotype: This could be a read error, since a much larger clone is one nucleotide away. A read error is likely, as this CDR3 ends without the conserved phenylalanine or tryptophan. This chain connects TRBV6-5 to TRBJ1-2; no reliable D call. The V end lost 2 bases, the J end lost 0 bases, and 7 bases lay between the germline ends. CDR3 length: 14 residues. CDR1 is MNHEY, CDR2 SVGAGI, per germline. The CDR3 nucleotides are TGTGCCAGCAGTTACAACGGGGCTAACTATGGCTACACCCTC. Residues: CASSYNGANYGYTL.

There are many counts of this clonotype. The chain uses TRBV25-1 and TRBJ1-4; D might be TRBD1 (6 bases). CDR1 MGHDK and CDR2 SYGVNS come from the germline V gene. CDR3 length equals 17 residues. Trimming removed 8 bases from V and 0 bases from J, with 19 bases in between. This CDR3 reads CASPGQIALTTNEKLFF. The DNA of the CDR3 is TGTGCCAGCCCAGGACAGATTGCCTTGACAACTAATGAAAAACTGTTTTTT.

This rearrangement joins TRBV7-9 to TRBJ2-5, with 9 bases lining up with TRBD1. V trimming: 1 base; J trimming: 5 bases; junction bases outside the gene matches: 5. The CDR3 has 15 residues. Germline V gene sequence: CDR1 SEHNR, CDR2 FQNEAQ (reference sequence). As DNA, the CDR3 is TGTGCCAGCAGCTTAGAGAGTGGGACAGGGGAGACCCAGTACTTC. Encoded protein: CASSLESGTGETQYF.

The J gene is TRBJ1-5, the V gene TRBV7-2, with TRBD1 as a possible D gene (5 bases). CDR3 length equals 11 residues. V lost 0 bases and J 11 bases, leaving 5 bases between the germline ends. Germline-derived CDR1 and CDR2 are SGHTA and FQGNSA. CDR3 nucleotide sequence: TGTGCCAGCAGCTTAGCAGGGGCCCAGCATTTT. It is translated as CASSLAGAQHF.